This TCR beta chain was obtained from a study of T-cell reconstitution after alpha-beta-depleted transplantation in children. This clonotype was seen a few times. What it recognizes is unknown. Study conclusions and caveats: For some patients, TCRbeta diversity was high at day 60 because of recipient T cells and thymic progenitors that survived. A year post-transplant, T-cell counts and diversity derived mostly from newly produced T cells. Reported findings indicate that, about two months after transplant, alpha-beta T cells came from several hundred expanded clones, which were derived from non-depleted graft cells.

Construction of the TCRbeta library involved unique molecular identifiers. TCRdb re-derived calls from the PCR reads in MiXCR, one entry per CDR3 protein. There are a few hundred thousand distinct CDR3 sequences in the sample; over 20% occur only once, and over 9.5% lies in the top ten. Germline assignment: CDR1 DFQATT and CDR2 SNEGSKA (reference sequence). V lost 6 bases and J lost 4; bases outside the gene matches: 10. CDR3 size: 15 residues. This chain uses TRBV20-1 with TRBJ2-1, with TRBD2 matching 9 bases. This clonotype was obtained from a male patient under 18 who had a stem cell transplant for acute lymphoblastic leukemia, so the T cells may come from the graft donor. Material: PBMCs, mostly from graft donor cells, obtained 180 days after TCRalphabeta/CD19-depleted stem cell transplant. CDR3 region: CSALPSGIWYNEQFF. CDR3 coding DNA: TGCAGTGCCCTACCTAGCGGGATATGGTACAATGAGCAGTTCTTC.